This T cell receptor beta chain stems from a study of T cells in narcolepsy. The study's findings and limits: Reportedly, autoreactive clonotypes were serially detected in patients' blood but not controls'.

Trimming took off 1 base at V and 0 bases at J, with 4 bases between the two ends. CDR1 KGHSH and CDR2 LQKENI come from the germline V gene. This CDR3 is 13 amino acids long. Profiled with immunoSEQ multiplex PCR; TCRdb holds only in-frame clones, not every one. The data show 30,000 to 45,000 clones, roughly 84% seen once. Notes on this clone: Its antigen is not identified.

V gene TRBV18 combines with J gene TRBJ2-7, with D uncertain. The source is a human donor with narcolepsy. The specimen was CD45RA- memory CD4+ T cells from PBMCs. The CDR3, as DNA: TGTGCCAGCTCACCACGACACTCCTACGAGCAGTACTTC. Translation: CASSPRHSYEQYF.